This T cell receptor beta chain was sequenced for a study of blood T cell repertoires in COVID-19. Study at large: COVID-19 samples from acute and convalescent phases originated in the United States, Italy and Spain. T cells, B-cell-depleted T cells, or PBMCs supplied cDNA or gDNA.

CDR3 length: 17 amino acids. After removal of 3 bases from V and 2 bases from J, the junction contained 10 bases not matched to a gene. Germline V lookup: CDR1 MNHEY, CDR2 SMNVEV (reference sequence). Study processing details: Using reference gene primer amplification, nucleated cell counts were estimated. TCRdb's table, derived via immunoSEQ multiplex PCR, lists solely in-frame clones and lacks some. The DNA was the basis for D and trimming; V, J and clone size are from that table. This repertoire shows around 370,000 clones, about 90% found once; its top ten account for approximately 6.2%. What was sequenced was peripheral blood. The J gene is TRBJ2-3, the V gene TRBV27; 8 nucleotides align to TRBD1. The TCR comes from a man between 18 and 29 years old with active or convalescent COVID-19. As DNA, the CDR3 is TGTGCCAGCAGTTTTACAGGTCGACAGGGGTACACAGATACGCAGTATTTT. Amino acids: CASSFTGRQGYTDTQYF.